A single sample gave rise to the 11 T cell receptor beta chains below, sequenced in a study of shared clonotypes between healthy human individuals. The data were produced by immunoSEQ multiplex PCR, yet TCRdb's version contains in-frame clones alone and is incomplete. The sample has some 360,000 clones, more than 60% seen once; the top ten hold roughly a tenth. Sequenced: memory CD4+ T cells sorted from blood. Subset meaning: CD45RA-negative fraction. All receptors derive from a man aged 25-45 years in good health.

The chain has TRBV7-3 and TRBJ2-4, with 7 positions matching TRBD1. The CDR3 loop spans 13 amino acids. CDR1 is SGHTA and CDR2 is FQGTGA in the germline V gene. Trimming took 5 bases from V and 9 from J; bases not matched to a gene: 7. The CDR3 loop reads CASSRQGSGIQYF. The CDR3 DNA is TGTGCCAGCAGCCGACAGGGTAGTGGCATTCAGTACTTC. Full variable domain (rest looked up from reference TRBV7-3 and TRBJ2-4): GAGVSQTPSNKVTEKGKYVELRCDPISGHTALYWYRQSLGQGPEFLIYFQGTGAADDSGLPNDRFFAVRPEGSVSTLKIQRTERGDSAVYLCASSRQGSGIQYFGAGTRLSVL.

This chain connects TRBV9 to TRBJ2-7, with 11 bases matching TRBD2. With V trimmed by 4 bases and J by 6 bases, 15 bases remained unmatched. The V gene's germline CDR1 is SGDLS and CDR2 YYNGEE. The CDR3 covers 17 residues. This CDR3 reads CASSIYPTSGNIGEQYF. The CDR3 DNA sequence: TGTGCCAGCAGCATCTACCCGACTAGCGGGAATATAGGCGAGCAGTACTTC.

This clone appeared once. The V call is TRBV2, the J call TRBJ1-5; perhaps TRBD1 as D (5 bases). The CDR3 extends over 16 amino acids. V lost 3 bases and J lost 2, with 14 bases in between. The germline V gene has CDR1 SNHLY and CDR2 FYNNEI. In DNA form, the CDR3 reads TGTGCCAGCAGTGACTGGCAGGGCGGTGGCAATCAGCCCCAGCATTTT. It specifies CASSDWQGGGNQPQHF.

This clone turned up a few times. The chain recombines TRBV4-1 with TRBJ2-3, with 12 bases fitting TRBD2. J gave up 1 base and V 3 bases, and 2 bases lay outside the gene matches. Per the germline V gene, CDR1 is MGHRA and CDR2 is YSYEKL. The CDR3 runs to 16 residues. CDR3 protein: CASSHRTSGGTDTQYF. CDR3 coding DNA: TGCGCCAGCAGCCACAGGACTAGCGGGGGCACAGATACGCAGTATTTT.

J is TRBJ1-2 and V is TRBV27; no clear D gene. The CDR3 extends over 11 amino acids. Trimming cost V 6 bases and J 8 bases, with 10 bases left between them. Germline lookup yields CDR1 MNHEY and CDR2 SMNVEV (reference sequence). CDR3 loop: CASRGSGGYTF. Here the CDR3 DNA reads TGTGCCAGCAGGGGATCGGGGGGCTACACCTTC.

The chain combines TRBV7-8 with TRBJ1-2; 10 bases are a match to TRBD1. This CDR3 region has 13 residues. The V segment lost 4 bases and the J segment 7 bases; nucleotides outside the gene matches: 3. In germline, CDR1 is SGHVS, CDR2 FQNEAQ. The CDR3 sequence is CASSSGTGVGYTF. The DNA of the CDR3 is TGTGCCAGCAGCTCCGGGACAGGGGTTGGCTACACCTTC.

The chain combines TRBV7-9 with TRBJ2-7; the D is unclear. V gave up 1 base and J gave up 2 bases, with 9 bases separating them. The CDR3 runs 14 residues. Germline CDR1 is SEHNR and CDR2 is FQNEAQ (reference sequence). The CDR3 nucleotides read TGTGCCAGCAGCTTAGGTGGAGTTACCTACGAGCAGTACTTC. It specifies CASSLGGVTYEQYF. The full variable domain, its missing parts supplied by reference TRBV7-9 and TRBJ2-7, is DTGVSQNPRHKITKRGQNVTFRCDPISEHNRLYWYRQTLGQGPEFLTYFQNEAQLEKSRLLSDRFSAERPKGSFSTLEIQRTEQGDSAMYLCASSLGGVTYEQYFGPGTRLTVT.

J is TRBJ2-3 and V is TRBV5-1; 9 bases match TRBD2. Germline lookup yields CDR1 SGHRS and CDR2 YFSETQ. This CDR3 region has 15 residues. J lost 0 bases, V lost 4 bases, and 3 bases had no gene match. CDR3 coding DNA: TGCGCCAGCAGCCGGGGACTAGCCAGCACAGATACGCAGTATTTT. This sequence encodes CASSRGLASTDTQYF.

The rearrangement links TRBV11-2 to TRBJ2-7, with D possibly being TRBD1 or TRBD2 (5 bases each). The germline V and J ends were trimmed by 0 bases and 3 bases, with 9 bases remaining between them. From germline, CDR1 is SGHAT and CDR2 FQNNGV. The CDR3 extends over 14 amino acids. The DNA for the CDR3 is TGTGCCAGCAGCTTAGATCGGGGCAGCTACGAGCAGTACTTC. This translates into CASSLDRGSYEQYF.

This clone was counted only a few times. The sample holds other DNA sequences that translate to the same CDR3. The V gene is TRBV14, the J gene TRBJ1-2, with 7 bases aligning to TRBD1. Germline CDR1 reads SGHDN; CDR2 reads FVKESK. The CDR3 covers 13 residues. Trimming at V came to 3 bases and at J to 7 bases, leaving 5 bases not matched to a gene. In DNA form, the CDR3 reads TGTGCCAGCAGCCAGCAGACAGGGTCTGGCTACACCTTC. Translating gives CASSQQTGSGYTF.

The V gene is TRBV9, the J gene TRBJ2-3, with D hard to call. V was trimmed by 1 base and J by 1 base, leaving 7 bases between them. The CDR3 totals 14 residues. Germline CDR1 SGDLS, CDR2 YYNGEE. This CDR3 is CASSVHGGTDTQYF. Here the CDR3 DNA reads TGTGCCAGCAGCGTACACGGCGGCACAGATACGCAGTATTTT.